This T cell receptor beta chain was sequenced for a study of Ad26.COV2.S vaccination and SARS-CoV-2 variants. Turning to the study itself: Among those in the COV1001 Ad26.COV2.S trial arm was the donor. Recipients of Ad26.COV2.S got it intramuscularly, once or twice 56 days apart. Study-wide results and limits: The TCR breadth and depth analyses may have produced an underestimate of total T cell responses. There was reportedly substantial breadth in spike-specific CD8+ and CD4+ T cell responses after vaccination.

Of note for this clone: Its cognate antigen is unknown.

Germline assignment: CDR1 GTSNPN and CDR2 SVGIG (reference sequence). V was trimmed by 0 bases and J by 6 bases, leaving 9 bases between them. This CDR3 is built from 12 residues. The protocol was immunoSEQ multiplex PCR, while the TCRdb copy is restricted to in-frame clones and leaves out a portion. The sample has some 640,000 clones; roughly 90% are singletons. This sample's treatment: 15 to 20 received Ad26.COV2.S at low or high dose, single or two shots; 5 received placebo; per-sample allocation not given. The samples date from day 63 after the first vaccine or placebo injection. The chain links TRBV30 to TRBJ2-7, with D uncertain. This clonotype originated in a person between 18 and 60 years old who received the Ad26.COV2.S COVID-19 vaccine or a placebo. The sequencing here drew on peripheral blood, taken in a trial of Ad26.COV2.S vaccine versus placebo. The CDR3 DNA reads as TGTGCCTGGAGTGTACGGATAGGCGAGCAGTACTTC. Its protein product is CAWSVRIGEQYF. Using reference TRBV30 and TRBJ2-7 for the parts outside the CDR3, the full variable domain is SQTIHQWPATLVQPVGSPLSLECTVEGTSNPNLYWYRQAAGRGLQLLFYSVGIGQISSEVPQNLSASRPQDRQFILSSKKLLLSDSGFYLCAWSVRIGEQYFGPGTRLTVT.